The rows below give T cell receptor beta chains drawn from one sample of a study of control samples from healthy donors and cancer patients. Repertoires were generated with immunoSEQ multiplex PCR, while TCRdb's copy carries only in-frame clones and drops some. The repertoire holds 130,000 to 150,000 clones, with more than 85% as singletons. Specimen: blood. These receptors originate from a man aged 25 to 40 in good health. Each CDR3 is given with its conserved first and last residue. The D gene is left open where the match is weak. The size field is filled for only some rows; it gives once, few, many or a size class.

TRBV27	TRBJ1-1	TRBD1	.	CASSLSLRTGDAGTEAFF	TGTGCCAGCAGTTTATCTCTGAGGACAGGGGACGCTGGCACTGAAGCTTTCTTT
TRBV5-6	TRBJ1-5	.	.	CASNAGVGQPQHF	TGTGCCAGCAACGCAGGGGTTGGGCAGCCCCAGCATTTT
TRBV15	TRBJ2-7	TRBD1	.	CATSGGDSISSYEQYF	TGTGCCACCAGCGGTGGGGACAGTATTAGCTCCTACGAGCAGTACTTC
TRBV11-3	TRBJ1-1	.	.	CASSSGRNTEAFF	TGTGCCAGCAGCTCCGGGAGGAACACTGAAGCTTTCTTT
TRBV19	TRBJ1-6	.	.	CASSMTIKDSDNSPLHF	TGTGCCAGTAGTATGACTATTAAGGACAGCGATAATTCACCCCTCCACTTT
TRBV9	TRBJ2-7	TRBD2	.	CASSGSLGGSYEQYF	TGTGCCAGCAGCGGCAGTCTCGGGGGGAGCTACGAGCAGTACTTC
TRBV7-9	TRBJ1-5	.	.	CASSLRIREAQPQHF	TGTGCCAGCAGCTTAAGGATACGGGAGGCTCAGCCCCAGCATTTT
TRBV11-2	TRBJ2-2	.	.	CASTTMEGAGELFF	TGTGCCAGCACTACGATGGAGGGGGCCGGGGAGCTGTTTTTT
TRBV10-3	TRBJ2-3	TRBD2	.	CAISILAGGGTDTQYF	TGTGCCATCAGCATTCTAGCGGGGGGCGGCACAGATACGCAGTATTTT
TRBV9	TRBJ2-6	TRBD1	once	CASSAPGTETFSGANVLTF	TGTGCCAGCAGCGCCCCCGGGACAGAGACATTCTCTGGGGCCAACGTCCTGACTTTC
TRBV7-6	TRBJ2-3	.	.	CASSLVHDSDTQYF	TGTGCCAGCAGCTTAGTCCATGACTCAGATACGCAGTATTTT
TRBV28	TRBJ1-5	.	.	CASSTGLLNQPQHF	TGTGCCAGCAGTACCGGACTCCTCAATCAGCCCCAGCATTTT
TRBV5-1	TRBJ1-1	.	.	CASSVSVGTNTEAFF	TGCGCCAGCAGCGTATCCGTGGGGACTAACACTGAAGCTTTCTTT
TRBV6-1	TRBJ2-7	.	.	CASSEVNRPTKQYF	TGTGCCAGCAGTGAAGTAAACAGGCCTACGAAGCAGTACTTC
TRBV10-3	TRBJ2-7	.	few	CAISDNSYEQYF	TGTGCCATCAGTGACAACAGCTACGAGCAGTACTTC
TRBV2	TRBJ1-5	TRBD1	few	CAIAEGTGGNQPQHF	TGTGCCATTGCGGAGGGGACAGGGGGCAATCAGCCCCAGCATTTT
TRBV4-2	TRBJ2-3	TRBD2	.	CASSQGGSGADTQYF	TGTGCCAGCAGCCAAGGGGGGAGCGGGGCAGATACGCAGTATTTT
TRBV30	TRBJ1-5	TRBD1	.	CAWSAQGAGQPQHF	TGTGCCTGGAGTGCCCAGGGGGCTGGTCAGCCCCAGCATTTT
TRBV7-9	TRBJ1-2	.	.	CASSPSQGTYGYTF	TGTGCCAGCAGCCCTTCACAGGGAACCTATGGCTACACCTTC
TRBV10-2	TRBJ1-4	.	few	CASIRDLFATNEKLFF	TGCGCCAGCATCCGGGACCTATTTGCAACTAATGAAAAACTGTTTTTT
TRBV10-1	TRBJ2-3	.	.	CASSEWVASTDTQYF	TGCGCCAGCAGTGAGTGGGTAGCGAGCACAGATACGCAGTATTTT
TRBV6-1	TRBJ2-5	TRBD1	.	CASSDPTGGEGETQYF	TGTGCCAGCAGTGACCCCACAGGGGGCGAGGGGGAGACCCAGTACTTC
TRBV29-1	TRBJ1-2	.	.	CSVEGRETDYGYTF	TGCAGCGTTGAAGGCAGGGAGACGGACTATGGCTACACCTTC
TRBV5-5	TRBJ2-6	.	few	CASRPPGADAGPGANVLTF	TGTGCCAGCAGGCCCCCAGGTGCTGACGCAGGGCCTGGGGCCAACGTCCTGACTTTC
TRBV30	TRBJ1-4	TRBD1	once	CAWSVRDRRVEKLFF	TGTGCCTGGAGTGTAAGGGACAGGAGGGTTGAAAAACTGTTTTTT
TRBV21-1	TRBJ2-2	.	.	CASRTDVWQGVFHLKNTGELFF	TGTGCCAGCAGGACTGATGTGTGGCAGGGAGTGTTCCACCTCAAAAACACCGGGGAGCTGTTTTTT
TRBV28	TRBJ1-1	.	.	CASSLKVNTEAFF	TGTGCCAGCAGTTTGAAAGTGAACACTGAAGCTTTCTTT
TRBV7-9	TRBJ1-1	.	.	CASSPERTEAFF	TGTGCCAGCAGCCCAGAACGGACTGAAGCTTTCTTT
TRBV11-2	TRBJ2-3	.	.	CASSLAGIITDTQYF	TGTGCCAGCAGCTTAGCGGGGATTATCACAGATACGCAGTATTTT
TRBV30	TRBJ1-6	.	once	CAWSLRDSPLHF	TGTGCCTGGAGTTTGAGGGATTCACCCCTCCACTTT
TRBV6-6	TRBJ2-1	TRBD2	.	CANLSGGPDYNEQFF	TGTGCCAACCTTAGCGGGGGGCCTGACTACAATGAGCAGTTCTTC
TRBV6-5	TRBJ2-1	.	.	CASSYGSQRGQFF	TGTGCCAGCAGTTACGGTTCCCAACGCGGGCAGTTCTTC
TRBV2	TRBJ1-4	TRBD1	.	CASSVGQANEKLFF	TGTGCCAGCAGTGTGGGACAGGCGAATGAAAAACTGTTTTTT
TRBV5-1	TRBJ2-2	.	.	CASSQLNTGELFF	TGCGCCAGCTCACAGCTCAACACCGGGGAGCTGTTTTTT
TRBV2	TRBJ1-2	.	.	CASSEGRSYGYTF	TGTGCCAGCAGTGAAGGACGGAGCTATGGCTACACCTTC
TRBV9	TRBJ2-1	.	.	CASSGPGGSYNEQFF	TGTGCCAGCAGCGGGCCCGGGGGTTCCTACAATGAGCAGTTCTTC
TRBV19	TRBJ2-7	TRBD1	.	CASSSRDRAIHEQYF	TGTGCCAGTAGTAGCCGGGACAGGGCGATTCACGAGCAGTACTTC
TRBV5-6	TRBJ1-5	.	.	CASSRRSISNQPQHF	TGTGCCAGCAGCCGACGGTCCATAAGCAATCAGCCCCAGCATTTT
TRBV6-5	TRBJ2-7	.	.	CASRRAYEQYF	TGTGCCAGCAGAAGGGCCTACGAGCAGTACTTC
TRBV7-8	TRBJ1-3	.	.	CASTRGGVLGDRRNTIYF	TGTGCCAGCACTAGAGGGGGGGTACTCGGGGATCGTAGAAACACCATATATTTT
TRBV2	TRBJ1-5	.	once	CASSVRGDNQPQHF	TGTGCCAGCAGTGTAAGGGGAGACAATCAGCCCCAGCATTTT
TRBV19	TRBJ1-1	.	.	CASSIAVTTNTEAFF	TGTGCCAGTAGTATAGCGGTGACGACGAACACTGAAGCTTTCTTT
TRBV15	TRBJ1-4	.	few	CATSRDRGPNEKLFF	TGTGCCACCAGCAGAGATCGAGGGCCCAATGAAAAACTGTTTTTT
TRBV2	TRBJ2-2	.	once	CASPKGQGGELFF	TGTGCCAGCCCGAAGGGGCAAGGCGGGGAGCTGTTTTTT
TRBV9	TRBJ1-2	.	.	CASSEYLTDGYTF	TGTGCCAGCAGCGAGTACTTGACGGATGGCTACACCTTC
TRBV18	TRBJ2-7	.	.	CASSPGSYEQYF	TGTGCCAGCTCGCCCGGGAGCTACGAGCAGTACTTC
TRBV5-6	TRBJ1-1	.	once	CASSLSGAPDTEAFF	TGTGCCAGCAGCTTGAGTGGGGCGCCGGACACTGAAGCTTTCTTT
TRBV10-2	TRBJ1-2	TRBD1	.	CASRSGTGGYYGYTF	TGCGCCAGCAGGTCCGGGACAGGGGGCTACTATGGCTACACCTTC
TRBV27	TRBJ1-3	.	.	CASSPTGISGNTIYF	TGTGCCAGCAGTCCTACAGGAATCTCTGGAAACACCATATATTTT
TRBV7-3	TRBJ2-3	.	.	CASSWVGDTQYF	TGTGCCAGCAGCTGGGTGGGGGATACGCAGTATTTT
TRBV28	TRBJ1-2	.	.	CASRRGPSGGYTF	TGTGCCAGCAGAAGGGGTCCAAGTGGTGGCTACACCTTC
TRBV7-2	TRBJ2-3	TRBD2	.	CASSSRLAGFTDTQYF	TGTGCCAGCAGCTCAAGACTAGCGGGGTTCACAGATACGCAGTATTTT
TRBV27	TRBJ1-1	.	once	CASSPRRPLRLRNTEAFF	TGTGCCAGCAGTCCCCGTAGGCCGTTGAGATTGCGGAACACTGAAGCTTTCTTT
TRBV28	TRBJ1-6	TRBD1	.	CASSPDRGRLYNSPLHF	TGTGCCAGCAGCCCCGACAGGGGGCGCTTGTATAATTCACCCCTCCACTTT
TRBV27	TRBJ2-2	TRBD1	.	CASSLSRGRAASTGELFF	TGTGCCAGCAGTTTATCGAGGGGGCGAGCCGCGAGCACCGGGGAGCTGTTTTTT